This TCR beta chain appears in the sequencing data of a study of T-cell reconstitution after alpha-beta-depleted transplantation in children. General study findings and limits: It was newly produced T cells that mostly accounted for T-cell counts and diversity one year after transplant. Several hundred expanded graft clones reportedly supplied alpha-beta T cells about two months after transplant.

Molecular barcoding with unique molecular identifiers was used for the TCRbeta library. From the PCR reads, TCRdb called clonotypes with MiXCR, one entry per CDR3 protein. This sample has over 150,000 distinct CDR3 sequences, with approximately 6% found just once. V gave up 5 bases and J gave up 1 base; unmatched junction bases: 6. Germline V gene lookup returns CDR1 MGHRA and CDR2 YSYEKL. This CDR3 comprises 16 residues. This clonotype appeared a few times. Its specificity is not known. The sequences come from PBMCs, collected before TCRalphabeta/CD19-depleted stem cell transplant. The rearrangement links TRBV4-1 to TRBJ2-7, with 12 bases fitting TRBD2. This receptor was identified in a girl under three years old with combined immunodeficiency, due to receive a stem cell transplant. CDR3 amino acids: CASSATSGSVSYEQYF. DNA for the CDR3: TGCGCCAGCAGCGCGACTAGCGGGAGTGTATCCTACGAGCAGTACTTC.